Each of the 10 T cell receptor beta chains below was sequenced from the same sample in a study of blood T cell repertoires in COVID-19. Sequencing was performed with immunoSEQ multiplex PCR; in TCRdb, only in-frame clones are kept and a portion is missing. The data contain around 190,000 clones, about four fifths of them singletons. Sequenced input: peripheral blood. These receptors were obtained from a woman aged 40 to 50 with COVID-19, enrolled during active disease.

DNA of the CDR3: TGTGCCAGCAGTGAAAATGGAGGTAGAAGCGAGCAGTACTTC. This codes for CASSENGGRSEQYF. The V call is TRBV2, the J call TRBJ2-7; possible D gene TRBD2, 5 bases. CDR1 and CDR2 (germline): SNHLY, FYNNEI. This CDR3 has 14 residues. Trimming took 2 bases from V and 6 from J, leaving 14 bases between them.

J is TRBJ1-1 and V is TRBV25-1; perhaps TRBD1 as D (6 bases). The germline V gene has CDR1 MGHDK and CDR2 SYGVNS. The length of the CDR3 is 15 residues. The ends were cut back, 8 bases at V and 1 base at J, with 17 bases in the middle. The CDR3 protein is CASVGTIGRNTEAFF. CDR3 nucleotides: TGTGCCAGCGTCGGGACAATCGGAAGGAACACTGAAGCTTTCTTT.

V and J are TRBV5-1 and TRBJ2-2; D call uncertain. The CDR3 runs 13 residues. In germline, CDR1 is SGHRS, CDR2 YFSETQ. V was clipped by 4 bases and J by 4 bases, with 8 bases between them. The CDR3 sequence is CASSIESTGELFF. The DNA of the CDR3 is TGCGCCAGCAGCATAGAAAGCACCGGGGAGCTGTTTTTT.

This rearrangement joins TRBV19 to TRBJ1-5, with D possibly TRBD1 on 6 matching bases. V was cut by 7 bases and J by 7 bases, with 20 bases left in between. Germline assignment: CDR1 LNHDA and CDR2 SQIVND (reference sequence). The CDR3 covers 15 residues. CDR3 amino acids: CASNPTGFHSQPQHF. DNA of the CDR3: TGTGCCAGTAATCCGACAGGTTTCCATTCCCAGCCCCAGCATTTT.

This clone has only a few counts. The chain uses TRBV11-1 and TRBJ2-7; 9 bases map to TRBD2. The CDR3 length is 16 residues. V gave up 1 base and J gave up 5 bases; unmatched junction bases: 9. Germline V gives CDR1 SGHAT, CDR2 FQDESV (reference sequence). CDR3: CASSLVSLAGIDEQYF. For the CDR3, the DNA is TGTGCCAGCAGCTTAGTATCCCTAGCGGGAATTGACGAGCAGTACTTC.

The CDR3 sequence is CASSRTGGLGNTIYF. The CDR3 coding sequence is TGTGCCAGCAGTCGAACGGGGGGACTTGGAAACACCATATATTTT. The chain has TRBV6-5 and TRBJ1-3; TRBD1 is a possible D gene (5 bases). V was cut by 5 bases and J by 3 bases, with 14 bases left in between. Germline V gene data show CDR1 as MNHEY and CDR2 as SVGAGI. The CDR3 length is 15 residues.

This chain joins TRBV4-3 and TRBJ1-1; D uncertain. This CDR3 is built from 15 residues. The V end lost 1 base, the J end lost 1 base, and 10 bases lay between the germline ends. Germline V gene data show CDR1 as LGHNA and CDR2 as YSLEER. The CDR3 here is CASSQVVKANTEAFF. The CDR3 bases are TGCGCCAGCAGCCAAGTGGTCAAAGCGAACACTGAAGCTTTCTTT.

The V and J genes are TRBV11-3 and TRBJ2-2; D is perhaps TRBD1 (5 bases). The CDR3 is 15 amino acids. The V end lost 5 bases, the J end lost 2 bases, and 12 bases lay between the germline ends. Germline V lookup: CDR1 SGHNT, CDR2 YENEEA. CDR3: CASSHDSFNTGELFF. CDR3 coding DNA: TGTGCCAGCAGCCACGACAGCTTTAACACCGGGGAGCTGTTTTTT.

J is TRBJ2-3 and V is TRBV3-1 (or the pseudogene TRBV3-2); 10 bases fit TRBD2. There are 15 residues in the CDR3. CDR1 is LGHDT, CDR2 YNNKEL, per germline (reference sequence). V was pared by 2 bases and J by 1 base, with 0 bases of the junction left unmatched. CDR3 sequence reads: CASSQLAGGTDTQYF. The CDR3 coding sequence is TGTGCCAGCAGCCAACTAGCGGGAGGCACAGATACGCAGTATTTT.

This clone was counted once. This chain connects TRBV5-1 to TRBJ2-7, with TRBD1 identical over 9 bases. V trimming: 2 bases; J trimming: 1 base; junction bases outside the gene matches: 7. CDR1 SGHRS and CDR2 YFSETQ come from the germline V gene. This CDR3 spans 16 amino acids. The CDR3 loop is CASSFGRDRVSYEQYF. DNA of the CDR3: TGCGCCAGCAGCTTTGGGAGGGACAGGGTGTCCTACGAGCAGTACTTC.